The 12 T cell receptor beta chains below were found in one sample sequenced in a study of CD8+CD57+ T cells in acquired aplastic anemia (dated by TCRdb to 2016 to 2019). The instrument was an Illumina HiSeq 2000. TCR beta VDJ combination and CDR3 sequence profiling used genomic DNA as the template. Clones were called with MiXCR by TCRdb after fastp trimmed the public reads at Q25, and only in-frame beta chains were retained. Rows matching on CDR3 protein sequence are summarized as one entry with the most common DNA and genes. The sample table shows about 110,000 distinct CDR3 sequences, and around half are seen once. The ten largest clones capture roughly 34% of the sample. Sequenced: sorted CD4+, CD8+, or CD8+CD57+ T cells (not recorded which) from PBMCs. These receptors originate from a human donor in good health, serving as a control.

The V call is TRBV29-1, the J call TRBJ2-5; 7 nucleotides align to TRBD2. The germline V gene has CDR1 SQVTM and CDR2 ANQGSEA. The CDR3 sequence is 13 residues long. V gave up 1 base and J gave up 1 base; unmatched junction bases: 0. CDR3 sequence: CSVEVAGQETQYF. CDR3 coding DNA: TGCAGCGTTGAAGTAGCGGGCCAAGAGACCCAGTACTTC. Drawing the rest from reference TRBV29-1 and TRBJ2-5, the complete variable domain is SAVISQKPSRDICQRGTSLTIQCQVDSQVTMMFWYRQQPGQSLTLIATANQGSEATYESGFVIDKFPISRPNLTFSTLTVSNMSPEDSSIYLCSVEVAGQETQYFGPGTRLLVL.

In the case of this clonotype: A much bigger clone sits one base away, suggesting this may be a read error. Because the CDR3 is missing its conserved closing phenylalanine or tryptophan, this is likely a read error. This chain connects TRBV5-8 to TRBJ1-2; perhaps TRBD1 as D (6 bases). This CDR3 region has 15 residues. Per the germline V gene, CDR1 is SGHTS and CDR2 is YDEGEE. V was pared by 0 bases and J by 4 bases, with 13 bases between. CDR3 in DNA: TGTGCCAGCAGCTTGGACGGGGGGCCTGGCTATGGCTACACCCTC. Its protein product is CASSLDGGPGYGYTL.

This clonotype appeared a few times. The chain joins TRBV25-1 to TRBJ2-1; 10 nucleotides line up with TRBD2. This CDR3 is built from 15 residues. Germline V gene data show CDR1 as MGHDK and CDR2 as SYGVNS. Losses at the gene ends were 9 bases for V and 6 bases for J; bases not matched to a gene: 11. This chain's CDR3 is CASSFLAGASNEQFF. CDR3 nucleotides: TGTGCCAGTAGTTTCCTAGCGGGGGCGAGCAATGAGCAGTTCTTC.

The chain links TRBV10-3 to TRBJ1-5; 8 nucleotides line up with TRBD1. Germline assignment: CDR1 ENHRY and CDR2 SYGVKD. The CDR3 consists of 17 residues. After removal of 2 bases from V and 0 bases from J, the junction contained 6 bases not matched to a gene. CDR3 DNA sequence: TGTGCCATCAGTGAGACAGGGGGGGGGTATAGCAATCAGCCCCAGCATTTT. It encodes CAISETGGGYSNQPQHF.

This clonotype occurred once. Sequence at one end of the junction differs from germline and may be a read error. The rearrangement uses TRBV27 and TRBJ2-2, with unresolved D. The CDR3 contains 13 residues. Germline CDR1 MNHEY, CDR2 SMNVEV (reference sequence). CDR3 DNA: TGTGCCGGCAGTTTTTCGAGGACCGGGGAGCTGTTTTTT. It yields the protein CAGSFSRTGELFF.

This clonotype was seen repeatedly, ten times or more. The chain joins TRBV30 to TRBJ1-1, with D tentatively TRBD1 (5 bases). Germline CDR1 GTSNPN, CDR2 SVGIG (reference sequence). V lost 7 bases and J 1 base, leaving 10 bases between the germline ends. CDR3 size: 12 residues. CDR3 amino acids: CASGPPNTEAFF. CDR3 nucleotides: TGTGCCTCGGGGCCGCCGAACACTGAAGCTTTCTTT.

With respect to this clonotype: An end of the junction differs from the germline gene, which may be a read error. The gene calls are TRBV11-2 and TRBJ2-1, with D perhaps assigned TRBD1 or TRBD2 (5 bases each). The length of the CDR3 is 15 residues. Germline V gives CDR1 SGHAT, CDR2 FQNNGV. CDR3 sequence (DNA): TGTGCCAGCAGCTTAGGGAGAGGATTGGGGGATGAGCAGCTCTTC. This translates into CASSLGRGLGDEQLF. Using reference TRBV11-2 and TRBJ2-1 for the parts outside the CDR3, the full variable domain is EAGVAQSPRYKIIEKRQSVAFWCNPISGHATLYWYQQILGQGPKLLIQFQNNGVVDDSQLPKDRFSAERLKGVDSTLKIQPAKLEDSAVYLCASSLGRGLGDEQLFGPGTRLTVL.

Only a few counts were recorded for this clonotype. CDR3 in DNA: TGCAGTGCTGACGGACTAGCGGGGGGGCGGGCCGGGGAGCTGTTTTTT. Protein: CSADGLAGGRAGELFF. The chain joins TRBV20-1 to TRBJ2-2; 15 bases line up with TRBD2. This CDR3 is 16 amino acids long. Germline CDR1 DFQATT, CDR2 SNEGSKA (reference sequence). The ends lost 5 bases at V and 6 bases at J; junction bases unmatched: 7.

This clonotype was detected once. The rearrangement links TRBV10-3 to TRBJ1-1; 9 bases align to TRBD1. Germline V gene lookup returns CDR1 ENHRY and CDR2 SYGVKD. This CDR3 spans 18 amino acids. With V trimmed by 1 base and J by 1 base, 10 bases remained unmatched. CDR3 sequence (DNA): TGTGCCATCAGTGAGTGCAAGCTCGGGGGACAGGGGAACACTGAAGCTTTCTTT. It codes for CAISECKLGGQGNTEAFF.

This clonotype was recorded at least ten times. The V gene is TRBV27, the J gene TRBJ2-5; 10 bases map to TRBD2. Germline V gene data show CDR1 as MNHEY and CDR2 as SMNVEV (reference sequence). The CDR3 length is 16 residues. With 5 bases clipped from V and 4 bases from J, the junction kept 10 bases outside the gene matches. CDR3 nucleotides: TGTGCCAGCAGTACTCCAGCGGGGGGGGGAATAGAGACCCAGTACTTC. Protein sequence: CASSTPAGGGIETQYF.

The V and J genes are TRBV6-2 or TRBV6-3 and TRBJ1-1; 7 bases are shared with TRBD1. The CDR3 consists of 15 residues. Trimming removed 5 bases from V and 6 bases from J; junction bases left unmatched: 12. The germline V gene encodes CDR1 MNHEY and CDR2 SVGEGT. This CDR3 is CASSLSTGRSPEAFF. The CDR3 region has the DNA TGTGCCAGCAGTCTTTCGACAGGGAGGTCCCCTGAAGCTTTCTTT.

The chain combines TRBV29-1 with TRBJ2-2; D gene uncertain. Trimming removed 4 bases from V and 4 bases from J, with 10 bases in between. The CDR3 runs to 13 residues. In germline, CDR1 is SQVTM, CDR2 ANQGSEA. CDR3 sequence: CSVGVPTTGELFF. The CDR3 DNA reads TGCAGCGTTGGAGTCCCCACCACCGGGGAGCTGTTTTTT.